This T cell receptor beta chain was observed in a study of a mutant IDH1 vaccine in newly diagnosed glioma. About the research overall: The start of vaccination came 4-6 weeks after radiotherapy alone, or with temozolomide cycles. Treated patients showed a male proportion of approximately 62%, a female proportion of roughly 40%, and a mean age of 40.4 years.

The CDR3 is made up of 13 amino acids. Germline CDR1 and CDR2: MNHEY and SMNVEV (reference sequence). V lost 8 bases, J lost 5 bases, and 15 bases lay in between. General study points: The occurrence of vaccine-induced immune responses was seen in 90% to 95% of patients.

Assay: immunoSEQ multiplex PCR; the TCRdb copy retains only in-frame clones and omits some. The sample carries about 32,000 clones, approximately 82% recorded once. About this clone itself: Its antigen is still unknown.

Stated time point: week 35, safety follow-up. Topical imiquimod accompanied each vaccine dose, which consisted of 300 ug of mutant IDH1 20-mer peptide. Eight vaccine injections were given to patients in weeks 1, 3, 5, 7, 11, 15, 19 and 23. The sequences come from PBMCs, collected from a glioma patient whose treatment included an IDH1 peptide vaccine. V gene TRBV27 combines with J gene TRBJ1-1, with a weak D call TRBD1 (5 bases). This TCR was sampled from a woman under 30 with glioma. The CDR3 DNA sequence: TGTGCCAGCGGACAATCATCCTATACTGAAGCTTTCTTT. Amino acid sequence: CASGQSSYTEAFF.